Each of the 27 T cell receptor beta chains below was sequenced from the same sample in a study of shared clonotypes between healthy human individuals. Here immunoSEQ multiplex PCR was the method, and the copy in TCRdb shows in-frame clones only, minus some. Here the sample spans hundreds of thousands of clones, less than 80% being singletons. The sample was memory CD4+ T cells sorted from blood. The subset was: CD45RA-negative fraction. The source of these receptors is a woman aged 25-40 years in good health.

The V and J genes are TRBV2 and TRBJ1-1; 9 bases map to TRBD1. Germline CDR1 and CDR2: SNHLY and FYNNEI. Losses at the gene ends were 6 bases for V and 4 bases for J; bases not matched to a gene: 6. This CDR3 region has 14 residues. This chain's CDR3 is CASRTGQGVTEAFF. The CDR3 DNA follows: TGTGCCAGCAGGACGGGACAGGGAGTCACTGAAGCTTTCTTT.

CDR3 residues: CASRSTVNTEAFF. CDR3 nucleotides: TGTGCCAGCAGATCGACAGTGAACACTGAAGCTTTCTTT. The chain carries TRBV2 and TRBJ1-1; possibly TRBD1 for D (5 bases). Germline-derived CDR1 and CDR2 are SNHLY and FYNNEI. The germline V and J ends were trimmed by 6 bases and 0 bases, with 8 bases remaining between them. This CDR3 spans 13 amino acids. The complete variable domain, with remaining parts taken from reference TRBV2 and TRBJ1-1, reads EPEVTQTPSHQVTQMGQEVILRCVPISNHLYFYWYRQILGQKVEFLVSFYNNEISEKSEIFDDQFSVERPDGSNFTLKIRSTKLEDSAMYFCASRSTVNTEAFFGQGTRLTVV.

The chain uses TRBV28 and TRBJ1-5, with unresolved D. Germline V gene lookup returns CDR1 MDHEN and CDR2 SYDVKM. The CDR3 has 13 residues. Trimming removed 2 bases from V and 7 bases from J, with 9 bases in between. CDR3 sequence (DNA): TGTGCCAGCAGTTTAGGTTTTATGCAGCCCCAGCATTTT. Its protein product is CASSLGFMQPQHF.

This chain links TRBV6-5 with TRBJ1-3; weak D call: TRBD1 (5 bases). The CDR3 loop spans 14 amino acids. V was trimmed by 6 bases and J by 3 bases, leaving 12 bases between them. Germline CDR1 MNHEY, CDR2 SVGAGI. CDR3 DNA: TGTGCCAGCAGGACCCTCACAGGTGGAAACACCATATATTTT. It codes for CASRTLTGGNTIYF.

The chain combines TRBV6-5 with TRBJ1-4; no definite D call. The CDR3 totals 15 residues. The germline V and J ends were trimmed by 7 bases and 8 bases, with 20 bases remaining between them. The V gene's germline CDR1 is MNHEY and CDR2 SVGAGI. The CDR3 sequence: CASNPYSAFGEKLFF. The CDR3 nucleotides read TGTGCCAGCAATCCTTACTCGGCGTTCGGCGAAAAACTGTTTTTT.

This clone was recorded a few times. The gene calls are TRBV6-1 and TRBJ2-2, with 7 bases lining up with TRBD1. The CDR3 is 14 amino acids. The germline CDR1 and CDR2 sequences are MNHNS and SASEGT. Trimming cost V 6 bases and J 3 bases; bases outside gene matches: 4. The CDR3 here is CASRRQGDTGELFF. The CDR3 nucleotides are TGTGCCAGCAGAAGACAGGGAGACACCGGGGAGCTGTTTTTT.

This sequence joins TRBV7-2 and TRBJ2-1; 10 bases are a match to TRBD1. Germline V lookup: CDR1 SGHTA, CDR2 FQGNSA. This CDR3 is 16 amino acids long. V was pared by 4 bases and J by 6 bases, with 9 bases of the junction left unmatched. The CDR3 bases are TGTGCCAGCAGCTCGCAACCGGGACAGGGGTCCAATGAGCAGTTCTTC. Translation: CASSSQPGQGSNEQFF.

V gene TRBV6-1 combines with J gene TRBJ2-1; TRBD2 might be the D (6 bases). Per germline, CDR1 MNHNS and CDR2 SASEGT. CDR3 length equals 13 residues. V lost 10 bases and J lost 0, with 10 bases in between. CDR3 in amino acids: CATRRVSYNEQFF. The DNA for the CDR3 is TGTGCCACCAGGAGGGTCTCCTACAATGAGCAGTTCTTC.

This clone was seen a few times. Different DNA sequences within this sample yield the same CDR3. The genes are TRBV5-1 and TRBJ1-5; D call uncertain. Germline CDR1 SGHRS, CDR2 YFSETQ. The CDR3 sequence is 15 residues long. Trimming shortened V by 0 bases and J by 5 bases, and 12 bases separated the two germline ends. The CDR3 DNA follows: TGCGCCAGCAGCTTGGCCGGGGAGGGCCATCAGCCCCAGCATTTT. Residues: CASSLAGEGHQPQHF.

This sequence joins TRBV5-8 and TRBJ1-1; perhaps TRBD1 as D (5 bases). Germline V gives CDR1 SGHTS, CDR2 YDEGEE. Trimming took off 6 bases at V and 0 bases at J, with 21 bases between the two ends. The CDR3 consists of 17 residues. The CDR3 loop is CASNKHRRGVLNTEAFF. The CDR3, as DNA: TGTGCCAGCAACAAGCACCGGCGGGGGGTTTTGAACACTGAAGCTTTCTTT.

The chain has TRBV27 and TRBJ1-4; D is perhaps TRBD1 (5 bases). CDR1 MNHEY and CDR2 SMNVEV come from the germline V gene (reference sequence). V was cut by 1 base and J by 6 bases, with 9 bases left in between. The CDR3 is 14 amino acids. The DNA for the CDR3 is TGTGCCAGCAGTTTATTGGGGGACGATGAAAAACTGTTTTTT. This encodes CASSLLGDDEKLFF.

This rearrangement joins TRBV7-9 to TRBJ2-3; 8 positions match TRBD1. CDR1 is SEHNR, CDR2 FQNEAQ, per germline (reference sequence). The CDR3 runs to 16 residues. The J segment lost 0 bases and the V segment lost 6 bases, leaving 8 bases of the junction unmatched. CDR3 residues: CASSFDRGYSTDTQYF. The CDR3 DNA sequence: TGTGCCAGCAGTTTCGACAGGGGATATAGCACAGATACGCAGTATTTT.

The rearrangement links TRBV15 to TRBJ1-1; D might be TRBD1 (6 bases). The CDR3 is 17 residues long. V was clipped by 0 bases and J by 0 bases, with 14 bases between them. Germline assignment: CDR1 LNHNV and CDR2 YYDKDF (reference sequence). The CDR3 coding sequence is TGTGCCACCAGCAGAGATCCCCACAGGGTGATGAACACTGAAGCTTTCTTT. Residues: CATSRDPHRVMNTEAFF.

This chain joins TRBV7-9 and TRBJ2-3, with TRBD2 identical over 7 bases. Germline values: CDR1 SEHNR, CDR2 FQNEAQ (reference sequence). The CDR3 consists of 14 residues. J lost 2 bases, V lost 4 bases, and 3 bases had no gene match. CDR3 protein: CASSSSGATDTQYF. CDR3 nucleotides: TGTGCCAGCAGCTCTAGCGGAGCCACAGATACGCAGTATTTT.

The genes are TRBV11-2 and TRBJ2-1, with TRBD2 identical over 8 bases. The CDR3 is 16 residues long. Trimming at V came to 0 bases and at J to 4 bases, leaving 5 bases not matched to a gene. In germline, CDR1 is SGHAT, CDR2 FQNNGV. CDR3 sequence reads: CASSLEGSGNYNEQFF. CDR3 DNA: TGTGCCAGCAGCTTAGAGGGTAGCGGGAATTACAATGAGCAGTTCTTC.

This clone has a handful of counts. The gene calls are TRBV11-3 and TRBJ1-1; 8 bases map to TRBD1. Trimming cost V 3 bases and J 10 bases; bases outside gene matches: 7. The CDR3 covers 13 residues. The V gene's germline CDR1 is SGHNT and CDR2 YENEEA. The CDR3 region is CASSFSSGGPAFF. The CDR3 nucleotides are TGTGCCAGCAGCTTCTCCTCAGGGGGCCCAGCTTTCTTT.

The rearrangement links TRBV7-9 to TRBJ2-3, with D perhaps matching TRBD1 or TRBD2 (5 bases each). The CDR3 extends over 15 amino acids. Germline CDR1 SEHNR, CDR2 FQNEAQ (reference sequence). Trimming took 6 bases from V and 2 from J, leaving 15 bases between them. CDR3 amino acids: CASSPRDGITDTQYF. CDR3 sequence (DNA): TGTGCCAGCAGTCCCCGGGACGGAATCACAGATACGCAGTATTTT. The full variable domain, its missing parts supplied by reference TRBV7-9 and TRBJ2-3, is DTGVSQNPRHKITKRGQNVTFRCDPISEHNRLYWYRQTLGQGPEFLTYFQNEAQLEKSRLLSDRFSAERPKGSFSTLEIQRTEQGDSAMYLCASSPRDGITDTQYFGPGTRLTVL.

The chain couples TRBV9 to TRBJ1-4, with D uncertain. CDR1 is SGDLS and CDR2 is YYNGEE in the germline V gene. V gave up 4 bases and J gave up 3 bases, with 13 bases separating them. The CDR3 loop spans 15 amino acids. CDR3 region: CASSFRPAANEKLFF. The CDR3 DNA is TGTGCCAGCAGCTTTCGGCCTGCAGCTAATGAAAAACTGTTTTTT.

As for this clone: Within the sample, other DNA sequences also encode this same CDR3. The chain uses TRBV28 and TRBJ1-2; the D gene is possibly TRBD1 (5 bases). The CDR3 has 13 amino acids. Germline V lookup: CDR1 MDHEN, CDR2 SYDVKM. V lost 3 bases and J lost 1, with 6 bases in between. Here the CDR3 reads CASSFGGNYGYTF. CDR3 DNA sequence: TGTGCCAGCAGTTTTGGGGGTAACTATGGCTACACCTTC.

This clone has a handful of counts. CDR3 amino acids: CASSVPPSYEQYF. CDR3 nucleotides: TGTGCCAGCAGCGTCCCTCCCTCCTACGAGCAGTACTTC. The rearrangement links TRBV5-6 to TRBJ2-7, with no clear D. The CDR3 extends over 13 amino acids. Looked up from germline, CDR1 is SGHDT and CDR2 is YYEEEE. Trimming took off 4 bases at V and 0 bases at J, with 8 bases between the two ends.

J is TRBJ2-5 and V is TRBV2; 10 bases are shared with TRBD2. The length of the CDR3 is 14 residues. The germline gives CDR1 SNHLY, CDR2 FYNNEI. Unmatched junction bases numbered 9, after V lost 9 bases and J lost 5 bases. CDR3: CASSSGSVSETQYF. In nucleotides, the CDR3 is TGTGCCAGTTCTAGCGGGAGTGTGAGCGAGACCCAGTACTTC.

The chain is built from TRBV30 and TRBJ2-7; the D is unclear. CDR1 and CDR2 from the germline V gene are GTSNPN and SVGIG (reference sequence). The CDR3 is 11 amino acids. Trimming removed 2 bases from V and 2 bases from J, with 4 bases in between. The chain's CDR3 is CAWSHTYEQYF. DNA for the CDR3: TGTGCCTGGAGTCACACCTACGAGCAGTACTTC.

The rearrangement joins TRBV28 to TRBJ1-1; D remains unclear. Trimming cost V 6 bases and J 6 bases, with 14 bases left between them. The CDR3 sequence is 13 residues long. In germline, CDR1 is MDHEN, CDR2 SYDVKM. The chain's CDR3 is CASRALVSAEAFF. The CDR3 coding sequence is TGTGCCAGCAGGGCCCTAGTGAGCGCTGAAGCTTTCTTT.

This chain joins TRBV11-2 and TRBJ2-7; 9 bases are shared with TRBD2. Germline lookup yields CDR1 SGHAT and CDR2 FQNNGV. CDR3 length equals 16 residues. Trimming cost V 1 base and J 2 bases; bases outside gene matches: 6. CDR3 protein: CASSLGWSSGTYEQYF. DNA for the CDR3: TGTGCCAGCAGCTTAGGGTGGTCTAGCGGGACCTACGAGCAGTACTTC.

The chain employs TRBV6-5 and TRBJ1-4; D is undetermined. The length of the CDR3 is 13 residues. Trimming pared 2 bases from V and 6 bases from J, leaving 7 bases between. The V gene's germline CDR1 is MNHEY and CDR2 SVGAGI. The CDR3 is CASSYEMDEKLFF. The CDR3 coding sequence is TGTGCCAGCAGTTACGAGATGGATGAAAAACTGTTTTTT.

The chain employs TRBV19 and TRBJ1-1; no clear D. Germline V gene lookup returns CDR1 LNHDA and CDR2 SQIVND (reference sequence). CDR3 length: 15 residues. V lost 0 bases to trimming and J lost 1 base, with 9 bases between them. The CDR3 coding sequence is TGTGCCAGTAGTATAGAAAGGAGATCGAACACTGAAGCTTTCTTT. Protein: CASSIERRSNTEAFF.

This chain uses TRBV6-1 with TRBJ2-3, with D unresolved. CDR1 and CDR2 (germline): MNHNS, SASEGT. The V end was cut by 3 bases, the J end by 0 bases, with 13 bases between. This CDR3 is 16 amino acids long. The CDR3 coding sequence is TGTGCCAGCAGTGATAATCTTAGCCTCAGCACAGATACGCAGTATTTT. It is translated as CASSDNLSLSTDTQYF.